This TCR beta chain is drawn from a study of beta chain features in type 1 diabetes. The overall study: Cells sorted and examined across all samples totaled 85 million to 130 million. Study results and caveats: Moderate yet significant TCRB CDR3 shortening was seen in Type 1 diabetes patients in all four CD4+ subsets. The influence of HLA type on TCRB rearrangement stayed undetermined. Cells with high TCR expression could be over-represented by cDNA sequencing.

On this clone: What it binds is not known.

The authors reverse transcribed all of the isolated RNA, so sequencing captured expressed TCRB transcripts. Sequencing was performed with immunoSEQ multiplex PCR; in TCRdb, only in-frame clones are kept and a portion is missing. The sample gives 300,000 or so clones, about a tenth of which show up once; 1% is in the top ten. It was via CD45RO/CCR7/CD25/CD127/CD95/CD27 that CD4+ naive, central memory, regulatory and stem cell-like memory cells were sorted. Sample: central memory CD4+ T cells from blood. The TCR originated in a man aged 25-45 years with type 1 diabetes.

Written as DNA, the CDR3 is TGCAGCGTTGAAGACCGCGGGAGGGCTAATGAGCAGTTCTTC. Translating gives CSVEDRGRANEQFF. This chain links TRBV29-1 with TRBJ2-1, with 9 bases matching TRBD2. The CDR3 spans 14 residues. The V gene end was trimmed by 0 bases and the J gene end by 7 bases; junction bases not matched to a gene: 4. CDR1 is SQVTM and CDR2 is ANQGSEA in the germline V gene.